This T cell receptor (beta chain) was identified during a study of blood T cell repertoires in COVID-19. Overall study: Sample material is recorded as cDNA or gDNA derived from T cells, B-cell-depleted T cells, or PBMCs.

Authors' methods: Cell counts per sample came from amplifying reference gene primers. Repertoires were generated with immunoSEQ multiplex PCR, while TCRdb's copy carries only in-frame clones and drops some. The DNA was the basis for D and trimming; V, J and clone size are from that table. The sample lists around 170,000 clones; about 74% were seen once. CDR1 and CDR2 from the germline V gene are SGDLS and YYNGEE. CDR3 size: 15 residues. Trimming took 5 bases from V and 3 from J; bases not matched to a gene: 7. The clonotype was recovered from a woman at least 80 years old with acute or convalescent COVID-19. The gene calls are TRBV9 and TRBJ2-3; 9 positions match TRBD2. The sequenced material came from peripheral blood. For the CDR3, the DNA is TGTGCCAGCAGTAGGGCGGGAGGGGTGACAGATACGCAGTATTTT. Translated, it gives CASSRAGGVTDTQYF.